This T cell receptor (beta chain) was sequenced in a study of identical twins. Study-wide results and limits: There were fewer insertions in abundant cord blood beta clonotypes, but memory repertoires showed no such pattern.

Each cDNA held unique molecular identifiers, and template switching gave it a universal primer site. TCRdb used MiXCR to reprocess the 5' RACE reads, holding one entry per CDR3 protein. In the table there are 690,000 or so distinct CDR3 sequences, 8.6% of which are singletons. Points on this clonotype: Antigen specificity is unknown.

CDR3 length: 15 amino acids. Trimming left V 10 bases short and J 0 bases short, with 16 bases between. CDR1 and CDR2 from the germline V gene are MGHDK and SYGVNS. The sample was also linked to a second study, of yellow fever vaccine responses in identical twins.

This TCR came from a woman between 18 and 29 years old in good health. Sequenced material: PBMCs. This chain uses TRBV25-1 with TRBJ2-4; D is possibly TRBD1 or TRBD2 (5 bases each). For the CDR3, the DNA is TGTGCCACCCCTACCGGGACGGTAGCCAAAAACATTCAGTACTTC. Amino acids: CATPTGTVAKNIQYF.